This TCR beta chain was observed in a study of blood T cell repertoires in COVID-19. At the level of the study: Some COVID-19 samples were acute and others convalescent; all came from the United States, Italy and Spain. T cells, B-cell-depleted T cells, or PBMCs provided the cDNA or gDNA that served as material.

Participants were aged roughly 18 to 90 years from around 26 US areas. V shed 7 bases and J shed 0 bases, with 13 bases lying between them. The germline V gene encodes CDR1 MNHEY and CDR2 SVGAGI. The CDR3 runs 15 residues. In the original analysis: Reference gene primer amplification gave estimated nucleated cell counts. Assay: immunoSEQ multiplex PCR; the TCRdb copy retains only in-frame clones and omits some. Clone size and the V and J calls come from that table; the DNA yielded D and trimming. The sample includes roughly 290,000 clones, approximately 85% of them seen just once. This clone showed up just once.

V and J are TRBV6-5 and TRBJ1-3; TRBD1 is a possible D gene (5 bases). The sample comprised PBMCs or T cells enriched from blood (not recorded which). This receptor was obtained from a woman in her 30s who had recovered from COVID-19. The CDR3 spells CASTLGGLSGNTIYF. The CDR3 DNA reads as TGTGCCAGCACCTTGGGGGGACTCTCTGGAAACACCATATATTTT.